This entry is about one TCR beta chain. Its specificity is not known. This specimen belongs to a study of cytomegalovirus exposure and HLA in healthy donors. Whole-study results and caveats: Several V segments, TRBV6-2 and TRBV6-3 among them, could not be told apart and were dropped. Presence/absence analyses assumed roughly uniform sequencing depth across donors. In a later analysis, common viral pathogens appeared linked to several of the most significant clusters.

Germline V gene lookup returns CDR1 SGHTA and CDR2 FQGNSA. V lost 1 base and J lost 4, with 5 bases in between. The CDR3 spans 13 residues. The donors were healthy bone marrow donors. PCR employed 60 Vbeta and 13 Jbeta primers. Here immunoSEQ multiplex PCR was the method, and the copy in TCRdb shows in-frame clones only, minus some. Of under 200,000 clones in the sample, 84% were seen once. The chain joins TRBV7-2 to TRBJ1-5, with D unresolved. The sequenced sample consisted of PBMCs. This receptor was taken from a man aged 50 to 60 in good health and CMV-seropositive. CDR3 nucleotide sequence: TGTGCCAGCAGCTTAGTGCAGAATCAGCCCCAGCATTTT. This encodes CASSLVQNQPQHF.